This entry is about one T cell receptor beta chain. Its cognate antigen is unknown. These data are taken from a study of graft-versus-host responses after intestinal transplantation. Across the study: Recipients had transplants, and these were multivisceral, liver-intestinal, or isolated intestinal. Tacrolimus and steroids were given for 3 to 4 years to all recipients after anti-thymocyte globulin induction.

The germline CDR1 and CDR2 sequences are MRHNA and SNTAGT. The V end lost 8 bases, the J end lost 3 bases, and 8 bases lay between the germline ends. The CDR3 has 11 amino acids. Only in-frame clones appear in the TCRdb table, and some are missing; sequencing was by immunoSEQ multiplex PCR. Seen here are 95,000 to 110,000 clones, 80% to 90% observed once, and the top ten hold less than 0.8%. This chain uses TRBV6-4 with TRBJ2-7, with a tentative D call TRBD2 (5 bases). This material consisted of unstimulated CD4+ T cells sorted from spleen or lymph node cells, taken before transplant. This receptor was obtained from a human donor who was the organ donor for an intestinal transplant. CDR3 residues: CASGRVYEQYF. The DNA of the CDR3 is TGTGCCAGCGGGCGGGTCTACGAGCAGTACTTC.